The 19 T cell receptor beta chains given below trace back to one sample, sequenced in a study of blood T cell repertoires in COVID-19. Repertoires were generated with immunoSEQ multiplex PCR, while TCRdb's copy carries only in-frame clones and drops some. The repertoire has 45,000 or so clones, more than 65% of them found once; the top ten carry more than 12%. Sample: peripheral blood. The origin of the receptors is a human donor in a cohort sampled during active COVID-19.

The rearrangement uses TRBV12-5 and TRBJ1-1; D is perhaps TRBD1 (5 bases). This CDR3 has 15 amino acids. The ends were cut back, 3 bases at V and 0 bases at J, with 11 bases in the middle. CDR1 and CDR2 (germline): LGHNT, FRNRAP. CDR3 in DNA: TGTGCTAGTGGTTTACCCAGGGATATGAACACTGAAGCTTTCTTT. This gives the protein CASGLPRDMNTEAFF.

Only a few counts were recorded for this clone. V gene TRBV5-1 combines with J gene TRBJ2-1; tentative D call: TRBD1 (5 bases). From germline, CDR1 is SGHRS and CDR2 YFSETQ. The CDR3 has 16 residues. V lost 4 bases and J 0 bases, leaving 14 bases between the germline ends. CDR3 bases: TGCGCCAGCAGCCCGCCCCTCGACAGCTCCTACAATGAGCAGTTCTTC. Its translation: CASSPPLDSSYNEQFF. The variable domain in full, with the rest retrieved from reference TRBV5-1 and TRBJ2-1, is KAGVTQTPRYLIKTRGQQVTLSCSPISGHRSVSWYQQTPGQGLQFLFEYFSETQRNKGNFPGRFSGRQFSNSRSEMNVSTLELGDSALYLCASSPPLDSSYNEQFFGPGTRLTVL.

The chain recombines TRBV30 with TRBJ2-3, with unresolved D. V lost 0 bases and J lost 8, with 9 bases in between. The CDR3 is made up of 12 amino acids. Germline V lookup: CDR1 GTSNPN, CDR2 SVGIG (reference sequence). CDR3 residues: CAWSVPPGTQYF. The CDR3 bases are TGTGCCTGGAGTGTACCACCCGGTACGCAGTATTTT. Full variable domain (outside the CDR3, taken from reference TRBV30 and TRBJ2-3): SQTIHQWPATLVQPVGSPLSLECTVEGTSNPNLYWYRQAAGRGLQLLFYSVGIGQISSEVPQNLSASRPQDRQFILSSKKLLLSDSGFYLCAWSVPPGTQYFGPGTRLTVL.

The chain employs TRBV7-2 and TRBJ2-5, with a possible D match to TRBD1 (8 bases). The CDR3 consists of 14 residues. Trimming took 5 bases from V and 4 from J, leaving 14 bases between them. CDR1 is SGHTA and CDR2 is FQGNSA in the germline V gene. The CDR3 reads CASSTQGGAETQYF. The CDR3 DNA reads TGTGCCAGCAGCACACAGGGGGGGGCAGAGACCCAGTACTTC.

The V gene is TRBV5-4, the J gene TRBJ1-1; D remains ambiguous. This CDR3 region has 13 residues. Germline CDR1 is SGHNT and CDR2 is YYREEE (reference sequence). The germline V and J ends were trimmed by 1 base and 5 bases, with 9 bases remaining between them. The DNA for the CDR3 is TGTGCCAGCAGCTTGCCTTCTGTAACTGAAGCTTTCTTT. This encodes CASSLPSVTEAFF.

This chain uses TRBV19 with TRBJ2-2; 8 bases are shared with TRBD2. V shed 7 bases and J 3 bases; nucleotides not matched to a gene: 7. Germline loops: CDR1 LNHDA, CDR2 SQIVND (reference sequence). CDR3 length equals 15 residues. DNA for the CDR3: TGTGCCAGTACCGCCCTAGCGGGCTACACCGGGGAGCTGTTTTTT. Encoded protein: CASTALAGYTGELFF.

This clone occurred a few times. The chain recombines TRBV7-8 with TRBJ2-7, with D maybe TRBD2 (6 bases). This CDR3 has 18 amino acids. Germline loops: CDR1 SGHVS, CDR2 FQNEAQ. Trimming left V 5 bases short and J 5 bases short, with 28 bases between. CDR3 amino acids: CASSRNIISGSEVHEQYF. CDR3 nucleotide sequence: TGTGCCAGCAGCAGGAACATTATTAGCGGATCCGAAGTCCACGAGCAGTACTTC.

This clone showed up just once. J is TRBJ1-2 and V is TRBV11-2; TRBD1 matches at 7 bases. Looked up from germline, CDR1 is SGHAT and CDR2 is FQNNGV. V lost 1 base to trimming and J lost 5 bases; unmatched junction nucleotides: 7. This CDR3 has 15 amino acids. The CDR3 bases are TGTGCCAGCAGCTTAGTCCAGGGGGGTGGGTATGGCTACACCTTC. Amino acid sequence: CASSLVQGGGYGYTF.

The chain combines TRBV14 with TRBJ2-7; 10 bases match TRBD2. CDR1 is SGHDN, CDR2 FVKESK, per germline. This CDR3 spans 13 amino acids. The V segment lost 3 bases and the J segment 7 bases; nucleotides outside the gene matches: 3. The CDR3 protein is CASSHTTSGEQYF. CDR3 sequence (DNA): TGTGCCAGCAGCCACACGACTAGCGGGGAGCAGTACTTC.

V is TRBV28 and J is TRBJ2-7; TRBD2 is a possible D gene (6 bases). Germline CDR1 is MDHEN and CDR2 is SYDVKM. Trimming removed 4 bases from V and 3 bases from J, with 19 bases in between. There are 16 residues in the CDR3. CDR3 protein: CASSYSLGGRNYEQYF. The CDR3 nucleotides are TGTGCCAGCAGTTATAGCCTGGGGGGAAGAAACTACGAGCAGTACTTC.

V gene TRBV28 combines with J gene TRBJ2-2; 7 nucleotides agree with TRBD2. Losses at the gene ends were 7 bases for V and 1 base for J; bases not matched to a gene: 15. Germline V gene sequence: CDR1 MDHEN, CDR2 SYDVKM. The length of the CDR3 is 18 residues. The CDR3 protein is CASTIWASGWGNTGELFF. Written as DNA, the CDR3 is TGTGCCAGCACCATTTGGGCTAGCGGTTGGGGGAACACCGGGGAGCTGTTTTTT.

V is TRBV6-6 and J is TRBJ2-1, with 11 bases that match TRBD2. Germline CDR1 is MNHNY and CDR2 is SVGAGI (reference sequence). With 6 bases clipped from V and 10 bases from J, the junction kept 14 bases outside the gene matches. This CDR3 is built from 16 residues. The CDR3 region is CASSQSGTSGEGEQFF. The DNA for the CDR3 is TGTGCCAGCAGCCAGTCGGGGACTAGCGGTGAGGGGGAGCAGTTCTTC.

This chain joins TRBV14 and TRBJ2-7; 7 nucleotides agree with TRBD2. Germline V gene sequence: CDR1 SGHDN, CDR2 FVKESK. The CDR3 consists of 16 residues. Losses at the gene ends were 4 bases for V and 0 bases for J; bases not matched to a gene: 9. The CDR3 loop reads CASSLNGGTNSYEQYF. The CDR3 nucleotides read TGTGCCAGCAGCCTCAACGGGGGGACTAACTCCTACGAGCAGTACTTC.

The chain couples TRBV5-4 to TRBJ2-2, with TRBD1 identical over 9 bases. Germline CDR1 is SGHNT and CDR2 is YYREEE (reference sequence). CDR3 length: 16 amino acids. V lost 1 base to trimming and J lost 3 bases; unmatched junction nucleotides: 4. CDR3 coding DNA: TGTGCCAGCAGCTTGACAGGGGGCGCTGACACCGGGGAGCTGTTTTTT. This codes for CASSLTGGADTGELFF.

The V and J genes are TRBV20-1 and TRBJ1-2, with a possible D match to TRBD1 (5 bases). The germline V and J ends were trimmed by 3 bases and 3 bases, with 20 bases remaining between them. This CDR3 region has 16 residues. Per the germline V gene, CDR1 is DFQATT and CDR2 is SNEGSKA (reference sequence). The CDR3 is CSASHIKGAGDYGYTF. The CDR3 bases are TGCAGTGCTAGTCATATAAAAGGGGCAGGCGACTATGGCTACACCTTC.

The chain is built from TRBV4-1 and TRBJ2-1, with D possibly being TRBD2 (5 bases). Trimming stripped 1 base from V and 7 bases from J, with 14 bases between. The CDR3 covers 15 residues. Germline assignment: CDR1 MGHRA and CDR2 YSYEKL. CDR3 sequence reads: CASSQAPLGGNEQFF. As DNA, the CDR3 is TGCGCCAGCAGCCAAGCCCCCCTCGGCGGGAATGAGCAGTTCTTC.

The chain combines TRBV11-1 with TRBJ2-3, with 10 bases aligning to TRBD1. The germline V gene has CDR1 SGHAT and CDR2 FQDESV (reference sequence). Trimming took 4 bases from V and 0 from J; bases not matched to a gene: 1. This CDR3 region has 15 residues. Here the CDR3 DNA reads TGTGCCAGCAGCTCGGGACAGGGGAGCACAGATACGCAGTATTTT. Protein sequence: CASSSGQGSTDTQYF.

V usage is TRBV30 and J usage is TRBJ2-5; D is unresolved. The CDR3 runs 11 residues. Germline values: CDR1 GTSNPN, CDR2 SVGIG (reference sequence). V shed 2 bases and J shed 4 bases, with 5 bases lying between them. CDR3 region: CAWSNTETQYF. The CDR3 nucleotides read TGTGCCTGGAGTAACACAGAGACCCAGTACTTC.

J is TRBJ1-4 and V is TRBV18; the D gene is possibly TRBD1 (5 bases). Germline V CDR1 and CDR2: KGHSH, LQKENI. The CDR3 is 16 residues long. Trimming removed 5 bases at V and 8 bases at J, with 21 bases between. The CDR3 loop reads CASSRGGATASEKLFF. For the CDR3, the DNA is TGTGCCAGCTCAAGGGGAGGAGCGACAGCCTCAGAAAAACTGTTTTTT.